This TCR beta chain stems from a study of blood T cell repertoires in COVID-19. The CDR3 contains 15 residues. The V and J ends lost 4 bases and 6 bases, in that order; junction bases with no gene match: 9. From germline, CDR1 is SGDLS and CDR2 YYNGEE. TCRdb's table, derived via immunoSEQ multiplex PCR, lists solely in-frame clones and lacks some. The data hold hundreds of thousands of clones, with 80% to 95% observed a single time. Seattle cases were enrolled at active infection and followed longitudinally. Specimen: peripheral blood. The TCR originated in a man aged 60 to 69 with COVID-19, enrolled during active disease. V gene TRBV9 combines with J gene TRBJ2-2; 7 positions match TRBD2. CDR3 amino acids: CASSTLSGGAGELFF. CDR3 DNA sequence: TGTGCCAGCAGCACCCTAAGTGGGGGGGCCGGGGAGCTGTTTTTT.